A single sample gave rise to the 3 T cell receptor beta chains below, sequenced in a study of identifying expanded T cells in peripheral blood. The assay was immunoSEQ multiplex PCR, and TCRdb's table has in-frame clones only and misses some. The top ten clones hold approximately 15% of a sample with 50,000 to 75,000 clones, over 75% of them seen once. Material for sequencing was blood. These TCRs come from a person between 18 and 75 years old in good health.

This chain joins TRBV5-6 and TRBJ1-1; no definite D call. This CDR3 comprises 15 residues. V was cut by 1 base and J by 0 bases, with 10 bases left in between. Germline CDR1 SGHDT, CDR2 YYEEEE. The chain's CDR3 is CASSLWVGMNTEAFF. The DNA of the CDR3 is TGTGCCAGCAGCTTGTGGGTAGGCATGAACACTGAAGCTTTCTTT.

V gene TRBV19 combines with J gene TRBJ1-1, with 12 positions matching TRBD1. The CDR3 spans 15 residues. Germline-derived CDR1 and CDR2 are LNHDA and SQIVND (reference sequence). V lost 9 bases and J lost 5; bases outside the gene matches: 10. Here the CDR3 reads CASLRDRGQETEAFF. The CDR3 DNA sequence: TGTGCCAGCCTCCGGGACAGGGGGCAAGAGACTGAAGCTTTCTTT.

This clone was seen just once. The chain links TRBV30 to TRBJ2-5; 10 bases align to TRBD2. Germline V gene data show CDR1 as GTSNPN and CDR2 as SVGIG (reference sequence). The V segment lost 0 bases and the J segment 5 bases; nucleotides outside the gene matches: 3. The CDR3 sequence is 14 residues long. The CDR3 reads CAWSVGLALETQYF. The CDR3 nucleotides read TGTGCCTGGAGTGTGGGACTAGCGCTTGAGACCCAGTACTTC.